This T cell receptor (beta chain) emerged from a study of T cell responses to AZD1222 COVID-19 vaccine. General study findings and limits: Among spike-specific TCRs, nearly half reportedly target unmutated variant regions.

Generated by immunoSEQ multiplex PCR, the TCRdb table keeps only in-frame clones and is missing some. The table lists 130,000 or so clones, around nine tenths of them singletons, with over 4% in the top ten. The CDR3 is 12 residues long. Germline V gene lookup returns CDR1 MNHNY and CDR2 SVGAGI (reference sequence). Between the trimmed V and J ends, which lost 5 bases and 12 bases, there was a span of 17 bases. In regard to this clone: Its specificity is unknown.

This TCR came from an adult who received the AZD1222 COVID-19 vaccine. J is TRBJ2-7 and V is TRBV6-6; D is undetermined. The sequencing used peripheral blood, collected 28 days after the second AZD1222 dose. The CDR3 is CASSIPPTDWYF. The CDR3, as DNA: TGTGCCAGCAGTATACCCCCGACCGATTGGTACTTC.